What follows are 31 T cell receptor beta chains derived from one specimen sequenced in a study of beta chain features in type 1 diabetes. Every isolated RNA sample was fully reverse transcribed, so sequencing captured expressed TCRB transcripts. Generated by immunoSEQ multiplex PCR, the TCRdb table keeps only in-frame clones and is missing some. The table has about 250,000 clones, 13% to 15% seen once. The sequencing sample was made of naive CD4+ T cells from blood. These receptors came from a woman aged 40-49 years in good health.

This rearrangement joins TRBV19 to TRBJ2-3, with 10 bases that match TRBD1. Germline CDR1 and CDR2: LNHDA and SQIVND (reference sequence). This CDR3 contains 14 residues. V was clipped by 10 bases and J by 0 bases; unmatched bases: 4. The CDR3 coding sequence is TGTGCCACTCGGGACAGGGGCAGCACAGATACGCAGTATTTT. This codes for CATRDRGSTDTQYF.

The V call is TRBV7-9, the J call TRBJ1-5; a weak D match, TRBD1 (6 bases). The CDR3 totals 14 residues. Germline CDR1 and CDR2: SEHNR and FQNEAQ (reference sequence). Between the trimmed V and J ends, which lost 5 bases and 1 base, there was a span of 9 bases. The CDR3 nucleotides read TGTGCCAGCAGCGTAGGACAGAGCAATCAGCCCCAGCATTTT. Amino acids: CASSVGQSNQPQHF.

The J gene is TRBJ2-5, the V gene TRBV6-4; TRBD1 aligns across 8 bases. The J call could be wrong; TRBJ2-7 is a better fit for the DNA end. This CDR3 contains 13 residues. CDR1 is MRHNA and CDR2 is SNTAGT in the germline V gene. CDR3 bases: TGTGCCAGCACCGGGACAGGAACCTACGAGCAGTACTTC. Amino acids: CASTGTGTYEQYF.

This clone was detected only a few times. CDR3 sequence reads: CASSEPGEETQYF. The CDR3 DNA reads as TGTGCCAGCAGTGAGCCAGGGGAAGAGACCCAGTACTTC. The chain links TRBV25-1 to TRBJ2-5, with a possible D match to TRBD1 (6 bases). CDR3 length equals 13 residues. Germline assignment: CDR1 MGHDK and CDR2 SYGVNS. Trimming pared 3 bases from V and 3 bases from J, leaving 8 bases between.

The rearrangement uses TRBV6-1 and TRBJ1-2; no clear D gene. The CDR3 runs to 16 residues. Trimming removed 0 bases at V and 7 bases at J, with 18 bases between. Germline V gives CDR1 MNHNS, CDR2 SASEGT. This CDR3 is CASSEAPGAGGFGYTF. CDR3 DNA: TGTGCCAGCAGTGAAGCACCAGGTGCGGGAGGGTTTGGCTACACCTTC.

The chain joins TRBV5-1 to TRBJ2-3, with D maybe TRBD1 (5 bases). CDR3 length: 15 amino acids. V was pared by 0 bases and J by 4 bases, with 12 bases between. The germline V gene has CDR1 SGHRS and CDR2 YFSETQ. CDR3 in amino acids: CASSLALGLADTQYF. CDR3 DNA: TGCGCCAGCAGCTTGGCCCTGGGGCTCGCAGATACGCAGTATTTT.

This clone was counted between two and nine times. The J gene is TRBJ2-5, the V gene TRBV18; D call uncertain. The V gene's germline CDR1 is KGHSH and CDR2 LQKENI. The CDR3 contains 12 residues. V was pared by 2 bases and J by 3 bases, with 4 bases between. CDR3 residues: CASSPTEETQYF. The DNA of the CDR3 is TGTGCCAGCTCACCAACAGAAGAGACCCAGTACTTC.

V and J are TRBV10-1 and TRBJ2-1, with D perhaps TRBD2 (5 bases). The CDR3 loop spans 14 amino acids. V was clipped by 5 bases and J by 5 bases, with 13 bases between them. Germline CDR1 is WNHNN and CDR2 is SYGVQD (reference sequence). CDR3 amino acids: CASSLAALDNEQFF. CDR3 nucleotides: TGCGCCAGCAGTCTCGCCGCACTAGACAATGAGCAGTTCTTC.

This clone was seen more than once but under ten times. The genes are TRBV7-2 and TRBJ2-1; TRBD1 aligns across 8 bases. Germline values: CDR1 SGHTA, CDR2 FQGNSA. The CDR3 has 13 amino acids. Trimming cost V 5 bases and J 10 bases; bases outside gene matches: 7. The chain's CDR3 is CASSGHRGLEQFF. As DNA, the CDR3 is TGTGCCAGCAGCGGGCACAGGGGGTTGGAGCAGTTCTTC.

The chain combines TRBV10-3 with TRBJ2-2; TRBD1 aligns across 9 bases. From germline, CDR1 is ENHRY and CDR2 SYGVKD. J gave up 4 bases and V 5 bases, and 2 bases lay outside the gene matches. The CDR3 consists of 14 residues. CDR3 bases: TGTGCCATCAGTACGGACAGGGGCACCGGGGAGCTGTTTTTT. Protein sequence: CAISTDRGTGELFF.

In its sample, this clone was seen many times. The V gene is TRBV23-1, the J gene TRBJ2-5; 9 bases are a match to TRBD1. TRBV23-1 is given ORF status, its function remaining uncertain. The CDR3 consists of 14 residues. The V segment lost 6 bases and the J segment 1 base; nucleotides outside the gene matches: 3. CDR3 sequence: CASRLQGAQETQYF. CDR3 sequence (DNA): TGCGCCAGCAGATTACAGGGGGCCCAAGAGACCCAGTACTTC.

The chain recombines TRBV9 with TRBJ2-5; TRBD1 matches 9 bases. Germline values: CDR1 SGDLS, CDR2 YYNGEE. V shed 4 bases, J shed 9 bases, and the junction held 10 bases outside the gene matches. This CDR3 region has 14 residues. This CDR3 is CASSHRTGEMAQYF. The CDR3 DNA sequence: TGTGCCAGCAGCCACAGGACAGGGGAAATGGCCCAGTACTTC.

This clone occurred a few times. The genes are TRBV6-5 and TRBJ1-5, with D hard to call. There are 14 residues in the CDR3. Trimming cost V 5 bases and J 0 bases, with 8 bases left between them. Germline CDR1 is MNHEY and CDR2 is SVGAGI. The CDR3 nucleotides read TGTGCCAGCAGTGAACAGTTTAGCAATCAGCCCCAGCATTTT. The encoded protein is CASSEQFSNQPQHF.

The genes are TRBV7-9 and TRBJ2-5; 14 nucleotides match TRBD2. V lost 4 bases, J lost 5 bases, and 3 bases stayed unmatched. Germline CDR1 reads SEHNR; CDR2 reads FQNEAQ (reference sequence). CDR3 length: 15 amino acids. CDR3 nucleotides: TGTGCCAGCAGCTCCGGACTAGCGGGGGGTGAGACCCAGTACTTC. It codes for CASSSGLAGGETQYF. Drawing the rest from reference TRBV7-9 and TRBJ2-5, the complete variable domain is DTGVSQNPRHKITKRGQNVTFRCDPISEHNRLYWYRQTLGQGPEFLTYFQNEAQLEKSRLLSDRFSAERPKGSFSTLEIQRTEQGDSAMYLCASSSGLAGGETQYFGPGTRLLVL.

Only a few counts were recorded for this clone. The chain couples TRBV5-1 to TRBJ1-4; 10 positions match TRBD1. Losses at the gene ends were 4 bases for V and 7 bases for J; bases not matched to a gene: 7. Per germline, CDR1 SGHRS and CDR2 YFSETQ. The CDR3 has 15 amino acids. CDR3 in amino acids: CASSTGGQGFEKLFF. CDR3 nucleotide sequence: TGCGCCAGCAGCACCGGGGGACAGGGGTTTGAAAAACTGTTTTTT.

This clone was counted between two and nine times. The V call is TRBV5-6, the J call TRBJ2-1; 8 positions match TRBD1. The CDR3 runs 16 residues. V was clipped by 4 bases and J by 1 base; unmatched bases: 7. Germline CDR1 and CDR2: SGHDT and YYEEEE. CDR3 in amino acids: CASSRRTGRSYNEQFF. In DNA, the CDR3 is TGTGCCAGCAGCCGACGGACAGGGAGATCCTACAATGAGCAGTTCTTC.

This clone was observed a handful of times. CDR3 nucleotide sequence: TGTGCCAGTAGTGCCGGGACAGGGGTTCAGCCCCAGCATTTT. This codes for CASSAGTGVQPQHF. This chain uses TRBV19 with TRBJ1-5, with TRBD1 matching 10 bases. The CDR3 contains 14 residues. V gave up 5 bases and J gave up 6 bases; unmatched junction bases: 4. The germline V gene encodes CDR1 LNHDA and CDR2 SQIVND (reference sequence).

This chain uses TRBV28 with TRBJ1-5; TRBD1 is a possible D gene (6 bases). Germline assignment: CDR1 MDHEN and CDR2 SYDVKM. Between the trimmed V and J ends, which lost 8 bases and 3 bases, there was a span of 17 bases. The CDR3 is made up of 15 amino acids. The CDR3 DNA reads as TGTGCCAGCCTCGCAGGGGTTGGCTTCAATCAGCCCCAGCATTTT. Translation gives CASLAGVGFNQPQHF.

CDR3 nucleotide sequence: TGTGCCAGCAGCGTAGCTCGAGACAGGAACACCGGGGAGCTGTTTTTT. The encoded protein is CASSVARDRNTGELFF. J is TRBJ2-2 and V is TRBV9, with D perhaps TRBD1 (5 bases). The V gene lost 0 bases and the J gene lost 1 base, with 10 bases spanning the gap. The CDR3 runs 16 residues. CDR1 is SGDLS, CDR2 YYNGEE, per germline.

V gene TRBV2 combines with J gene TRBJ1-4, with D maybe TRBD1 (5 bases). The CDR3 length is 11 residues. Germline V gene sequence: CDR1 SNHLY, CDR2 FYNNEI. V dropped 6 bases and J dropped 13 bases, with 12 bases sitting between them. CDR3 nucleotide sequence: TGTGCCAGCAGGAGCAGGGAAGTACTGTTTTTT. Translated, it gives CASRSREVLFF.

A few counts support this clone. The chain combines TRBV19 with TRBJ2-1; 8 nucleotides line up with TRBD1. The CDR3 is made up of 15 amino acids. Germline CDR1 and CDR2: LNHDA and SQIVND (reference sequence). Germline trimming cut 4 bases from V and 7 bases from J; bases unmatched to any gene: 9. CDR3 amino acids: CASSNRGTGQNEQFF. The CDR3 nucleotides read TGTGCCAGTAGTAACAGGGGGACAGGTCAAAATGAGCAGTTCTTC.

This chain connects TRBV5-4 to TRBJ1-6; tentatively, D is TRBD1 (5 bases). V gave up 5 bases and J gave up 10 bases, with 19 bases separating them. CDR1 and CDR2 from the germline V gene are SGHNT and YYREEE (reference sequence). This CDR3 contains 15 residues. CDR3 DNA: TGTGCCAGCAGTAGTCCCACGGGGGGGGGATCACCCCTCCACTTT. This translates into CASSSPTGGGSPLHF.

This chain links TRBV18 with TRBJ2-7, with 9 bases matching TRBD1. V was clipped by 3 bases and J by 9 bases; unmatched bases: 12. Germline V gene sequence: CDR1 KGHSH, CDR2 LQKENI. This CDR3 region has 15 residues. The DNA for the CDR3 is TGTGCCAGCTCACCCCGGGACAGGGTCAGTTATGGGCAGTACTTC. It encodes CASSPRDRVSYGQYF.

There are a few counts of this clone. The chain recombines TRBV4-1 with TRBJ2-3, with D unresolved. The length of the CDR3 is 16 residues. Deletions cut 1 base from V and 0 bases from J, with 11 bases between. CDR1 and CDR2 (germline): MGHRA, YSYEKL. The CDR3 region is CASSQAGSSSTDTQYF. The CDR3 nucleotides are TGCGCCAGCAGCCAAGCGGGTTCCTCTAGCACAGATACGCAGTATTTT.

The chain links TRBV12-5 to TRBJ1-4, with D unclear. Germline values: CDR1 LGHNT, CDR2 FRNRAP. The V gene lost 0 bases and the J gene lost 4 bases, with 12 bases spanning the gap. The CDR3 sequence is 16 residues long. Here the CDR3 DNA reads TGTGCTAGTGGTTTGGTACGTTCGGGGATTAATGAAAAACTGTTTTTT. It yields the protein CASGLVRSGINEKLFF.

The rearrangement uses TRBV5-6 and TRBJ1-6; D not resolved. CDR1 SGHDT and CDR2 YYEEEE come from the germline V gene. The CDR3 totals 16 residues. Trimming took off 2 bases at V and 0 bases at J, with 9 bases between the two ends. CDR3: CASSFGEGSYNSPLHF. The CDR3 nucleotides read TGTGCCAGCAGCTTCGGGGAGGGCTCCTATAATTCACCCCTCCACTTT.

This clone has only one observation. The chain recombines TRBV27 with TRBJ1-4; D remains ambiguous. The germline gives CDR1 MNHEY, CDR2 SMNVEV (reference sequence). The CDR3 has 13 amino acids. The V gene lost 5 bases and the J gene lost 4 bases, with 8 bases spanning the gap. The CDR3 loop is CASSLRHNEKLFF. In nucleotides, the CDR3 is TGTGCCAGCAGTCTCAGACATAATGAAAAACTGTTTTTT.

In its sample, this clone was seen a few times. The rearrangement links TRBV9 to TRBJ2-7, with D uncertain. This CDR3 spans 13 amino acids. CDR1 and CDR2 (germline): SGDLS, YYNGEE. V was cut by 1 base and J by 0 bases, with 5 bases left in between. The CDR3 nucleotides read TGTGCCAGCAGCGTAAAGAGCTCCTACGAGCAGTACTTC. Its translation: CASSVKSSYEQYF.

This chain links TRBV7-9 with TRBJ1-6; 8 nucleotides agree with TRBD1. CDR1 and CDR2 (germline): SEHNR, FQNEAQ (reference sequence). CDR3 size: 16 residues. V gave up 2 bases and J gave up 7 bases; unmatched junction bases: 7. CDR3 protein: CASSLLGGQDNSPLHF. For the CDR3, the DNA is TGTGCCAGCAGCTTACTAGGGGGACAGGACAATTCACCCCTCCACTTT.

The rearrangement links TRBV5-1 to TRBJ2-3, with unresolved D. V lost 2 bases and J lost 4, with 8 bases in between. Germline-derived CDR1 and CDR2 are SGHRS and YFSETQ. This CDR3 contains 13 residues. Here the CDR3 DNA reads TGCGCCAGCAGCTTTGAGATCTCAGATACGCAGTATTTT. It codes for CASSFEISDTQYF.

In DNA form, the CDR3 reads TGTGCCAGCAGCCAAAACTACAAGACCCAGTACTTC. Encoded protein: CASSQNYKTQYF. V usage is TRBV6-5 and J usage is TRBJ2-5; D not certain. V dropped 6 bases and J dropped 6 bases, with 11 bases sitting between them. The CDR3 has 12 residues. CDR1 is MNHEY, CDR2 SVGAGI, per germline.